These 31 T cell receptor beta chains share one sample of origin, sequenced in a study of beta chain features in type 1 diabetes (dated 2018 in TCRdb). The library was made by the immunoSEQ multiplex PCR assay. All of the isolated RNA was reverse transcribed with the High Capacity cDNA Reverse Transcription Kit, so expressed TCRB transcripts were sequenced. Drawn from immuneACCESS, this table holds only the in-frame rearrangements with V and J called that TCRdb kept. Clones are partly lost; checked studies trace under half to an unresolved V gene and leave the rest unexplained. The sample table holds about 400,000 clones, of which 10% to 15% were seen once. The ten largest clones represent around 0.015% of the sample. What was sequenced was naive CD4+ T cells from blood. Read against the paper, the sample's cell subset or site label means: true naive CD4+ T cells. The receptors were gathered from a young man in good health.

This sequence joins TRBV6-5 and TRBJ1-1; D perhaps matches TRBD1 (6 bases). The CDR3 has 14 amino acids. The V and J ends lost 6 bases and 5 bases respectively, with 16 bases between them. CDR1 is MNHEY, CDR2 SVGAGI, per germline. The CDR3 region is CASSQVGTGTEAFF. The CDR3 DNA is TGTGCCAGCAGCCAAGTGGGAACAGGGACTGAAGCTTTCTTT.

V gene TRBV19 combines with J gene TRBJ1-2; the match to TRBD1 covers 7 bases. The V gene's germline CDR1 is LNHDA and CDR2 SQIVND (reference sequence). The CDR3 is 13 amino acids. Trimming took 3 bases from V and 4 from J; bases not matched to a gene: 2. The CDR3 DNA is TGTGCCAGTAGTATTGGGACAGCCTATGGCTACACCTTC. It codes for CASSIGTAYGYTF.

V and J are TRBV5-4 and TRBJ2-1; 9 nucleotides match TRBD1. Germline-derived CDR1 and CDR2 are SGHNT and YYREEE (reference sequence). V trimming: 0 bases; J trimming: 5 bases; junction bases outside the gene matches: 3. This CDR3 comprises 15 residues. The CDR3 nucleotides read TGTGCCAGCAGCTTGGAAGGGACAGGGAACAATGAGCAGTTCTTC. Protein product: CASSLEGTGNNEQFF.

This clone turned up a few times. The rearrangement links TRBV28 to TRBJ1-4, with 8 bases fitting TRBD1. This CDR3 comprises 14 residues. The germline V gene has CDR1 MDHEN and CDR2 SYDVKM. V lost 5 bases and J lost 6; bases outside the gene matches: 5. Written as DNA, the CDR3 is TGTGCCAGCAGTCTCAGGGGGCGCGATGAAAAACTGTTTTTT. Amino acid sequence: CASSLRGRDEKLFF.

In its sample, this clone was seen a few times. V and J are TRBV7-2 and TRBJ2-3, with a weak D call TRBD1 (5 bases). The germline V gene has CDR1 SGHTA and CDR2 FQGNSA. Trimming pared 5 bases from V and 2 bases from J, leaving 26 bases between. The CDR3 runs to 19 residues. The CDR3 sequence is CASSPQMRWGGTSTDTQYF. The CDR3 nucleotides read TGTGCCAGCAGCCCCCAAATGCGGTGGGGCGGCACTTCCACAGATACGCAGTATTTT.

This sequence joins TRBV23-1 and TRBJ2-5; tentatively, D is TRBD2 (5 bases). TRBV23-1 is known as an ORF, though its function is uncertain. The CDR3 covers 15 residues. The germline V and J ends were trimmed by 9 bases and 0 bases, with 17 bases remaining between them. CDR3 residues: CARTPPGENQETQYF. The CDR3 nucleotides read TGCGCCAGAACACCACCTGGGGAGAACCAAGAGACCCAGTACTTC.

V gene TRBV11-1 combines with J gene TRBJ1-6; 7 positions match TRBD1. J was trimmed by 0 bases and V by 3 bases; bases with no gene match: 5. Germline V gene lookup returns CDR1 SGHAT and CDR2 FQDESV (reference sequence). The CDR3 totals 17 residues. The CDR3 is CASSFWGDSSYNSPLHF. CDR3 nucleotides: TGTGCCAGCAGCTTTTGGGGGGACAGCTCCTATAATTCACCCCTCCACTTT.

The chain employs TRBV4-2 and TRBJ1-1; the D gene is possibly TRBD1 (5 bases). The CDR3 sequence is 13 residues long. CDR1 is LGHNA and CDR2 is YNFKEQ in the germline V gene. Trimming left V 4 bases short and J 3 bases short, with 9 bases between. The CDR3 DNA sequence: TGTGCCAGCAGCCCAGGGCCCGACACTGAAGCTTTCTTT. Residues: CASSPGPDTEAFF.

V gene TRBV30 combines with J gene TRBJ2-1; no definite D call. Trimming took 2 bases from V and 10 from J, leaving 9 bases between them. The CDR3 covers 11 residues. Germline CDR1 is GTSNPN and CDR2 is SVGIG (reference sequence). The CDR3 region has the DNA TGTGCCTGGAGTTCCCCCCTGGAGCAGTTCTTC. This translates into CAWSSPLEQFF. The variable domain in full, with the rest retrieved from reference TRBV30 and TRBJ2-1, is SQTIHQWPATLVQPVGSPLSLECTVEGTSNPNLYWYRQAAGRGLQLLFYSVGIGQISSEVPQNLSASRPQDRQFILSSKKLLLSDSGFYLCAWSSPLEQFFGPGTRLTVL.

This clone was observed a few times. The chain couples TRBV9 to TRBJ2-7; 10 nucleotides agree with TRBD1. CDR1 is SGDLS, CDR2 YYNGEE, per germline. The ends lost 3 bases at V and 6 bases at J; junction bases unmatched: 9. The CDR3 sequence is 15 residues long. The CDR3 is CASSASGTGVVEQYF. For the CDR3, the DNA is TGTGCCAGCAGCGCCTCCGGGACAGGGGTCGTCGAGCAGTACTTC.

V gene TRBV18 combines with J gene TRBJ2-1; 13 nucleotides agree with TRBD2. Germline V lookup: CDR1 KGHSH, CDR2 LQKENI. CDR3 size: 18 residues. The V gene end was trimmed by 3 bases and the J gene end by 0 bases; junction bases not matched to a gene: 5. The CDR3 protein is CASSPHRTSGSSYNEQFF. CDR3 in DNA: TGTGCCAGCTCACCTCATAGGACTAGCGGGAGCTCCTACAATGAGCAGTTCTTC.

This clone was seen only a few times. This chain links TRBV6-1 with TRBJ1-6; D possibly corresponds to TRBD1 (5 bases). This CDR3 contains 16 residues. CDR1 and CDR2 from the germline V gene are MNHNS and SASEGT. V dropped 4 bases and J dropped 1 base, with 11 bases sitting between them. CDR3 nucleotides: TGTGCCAGCAGTGCGGTTGGGGGGTCCTATAATTCACCCCTCCACTTT. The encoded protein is CASSAVGGSYNSPLHF.

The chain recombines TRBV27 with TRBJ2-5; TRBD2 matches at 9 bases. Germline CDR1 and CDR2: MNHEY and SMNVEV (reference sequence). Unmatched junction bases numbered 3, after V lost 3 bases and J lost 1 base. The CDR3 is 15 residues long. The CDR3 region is CASSFLAGTQETQYF. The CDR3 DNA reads TGTGCCAGCAGTTTCCTAGCGGGGACCCAAGAGACCCAGTACTTC.

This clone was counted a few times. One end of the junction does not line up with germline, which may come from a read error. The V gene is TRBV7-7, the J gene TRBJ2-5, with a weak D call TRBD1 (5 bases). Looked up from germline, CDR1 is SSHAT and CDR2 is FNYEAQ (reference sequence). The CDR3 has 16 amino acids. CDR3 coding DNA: TGTGCTAGCAGCTTATCCCTCACAGCTGGGGCCGAGACCCAGTACTTC. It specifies CASSLSLTAGAETQYF. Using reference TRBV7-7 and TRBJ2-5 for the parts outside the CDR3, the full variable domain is GAGVSQSPRYKVTKRGQDVTLRCDPISSHATLYWYQQALGQGPEFLTYFNYEAQPDKSGLPSDRFSAERPEGSISTLTIQRTEQRDSAMYRCASSLSLTAGAETQYFGPGTRLLVL.

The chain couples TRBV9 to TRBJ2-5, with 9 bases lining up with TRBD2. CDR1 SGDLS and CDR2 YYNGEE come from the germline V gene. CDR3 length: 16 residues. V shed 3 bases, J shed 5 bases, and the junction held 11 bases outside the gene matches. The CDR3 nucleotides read TGTGCCAGCAGCGCCACCCGACTAGCGGCGACGGAGACCCAGTACTTC. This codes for CASSATRLAATETQYF.

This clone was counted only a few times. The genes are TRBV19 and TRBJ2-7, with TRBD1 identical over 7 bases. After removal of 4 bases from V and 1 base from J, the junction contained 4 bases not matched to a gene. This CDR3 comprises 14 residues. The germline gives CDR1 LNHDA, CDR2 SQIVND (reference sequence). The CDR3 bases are TGTGCCAGTAGTACGGGGACAGCTTCCTACGAGCAGTACTTC. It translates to CASSTGTASYEQYF.

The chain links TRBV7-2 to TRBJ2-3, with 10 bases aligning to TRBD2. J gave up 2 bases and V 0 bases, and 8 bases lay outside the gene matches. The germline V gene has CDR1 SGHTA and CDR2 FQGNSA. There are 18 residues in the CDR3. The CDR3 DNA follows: TGTGCCAGCAGCTTAGCGCTTCTAGCGGGAGCCCTCACAGATACGCAGTATTTT. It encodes CASSLALLAGALTDTQYF. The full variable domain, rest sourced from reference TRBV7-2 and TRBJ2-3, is GAGVSQSPSNKVTEKGKDVELRCDPISGHTALYWYRQSLGQGLEFLIYFQGNSAPDKSGLPSDRFSAERTGGSVSTLTIQRTQQEDSAVYLCASSLALLAGALTDTQYFGPGTRLTVL.

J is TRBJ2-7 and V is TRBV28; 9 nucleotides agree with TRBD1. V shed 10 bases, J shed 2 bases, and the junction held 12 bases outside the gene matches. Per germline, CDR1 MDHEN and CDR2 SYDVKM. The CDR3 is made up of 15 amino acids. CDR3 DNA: TGTGCCATTGCTAACCGGGACAGGGTCCCCTACGAGCAGTACTTC. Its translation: CAIANRDRVPYEQYF.

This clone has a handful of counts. DNA for the CDR3: TGTGCCAGCAGCTTACCGGACAGGGGAGGCTACGAGCAGTACTTC. Translation: CASSLPDRGGYEQYF. The chain joins TRBV7-9 to TRBJ2-7; 9 nucleotides match TRBD1. The germline gives CDR1 SEHNR, CDR2 FQNEAQ (reference sequence). This CDR3 spans 15 amino acids. V shed 2 bases, J shed 3 bases, and the junction held 5 bases outside the gene matches. The full variable domain, rest sourced from reference TRBV7-9 and TRBJ2-7, is DTGVSQNPRHKITKRGQNVTFRCDPISEHNRLYWYRQTLGQGPEFLTYFQNEAQLEKSRLLSDRFSAERPKGSFSTLEIQRTEQGDSAMYLCASSLPDRGGYEQYFGPGTRLTVT.

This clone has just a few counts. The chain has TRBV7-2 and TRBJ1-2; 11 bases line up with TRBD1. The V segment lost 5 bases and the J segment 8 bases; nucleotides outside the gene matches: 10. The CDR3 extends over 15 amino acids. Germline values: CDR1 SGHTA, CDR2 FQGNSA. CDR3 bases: TGTGCCAGCAGCCAAGACGGGACAGGGGGGTTCGGCTACACCTTC. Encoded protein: CASSQDGTGGFGYTF.

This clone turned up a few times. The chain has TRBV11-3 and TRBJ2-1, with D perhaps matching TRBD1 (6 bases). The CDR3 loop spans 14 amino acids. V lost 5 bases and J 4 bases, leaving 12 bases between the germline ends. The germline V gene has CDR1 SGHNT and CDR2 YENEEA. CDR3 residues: CASSLRGAYNEQFF. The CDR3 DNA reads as TGTGCCAGCAGCCTCAGGGGAGCGTACAATGAGCAGTTCTTC.

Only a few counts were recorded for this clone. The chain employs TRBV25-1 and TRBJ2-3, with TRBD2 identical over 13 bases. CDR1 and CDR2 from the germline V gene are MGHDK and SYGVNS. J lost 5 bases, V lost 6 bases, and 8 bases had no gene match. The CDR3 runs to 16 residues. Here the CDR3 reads CASRDALAGGLDTQYF. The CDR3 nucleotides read TGTGCCAGCAGGGACGCACTAGCGGGAGGGTTAGATACGCAGTATTTT.

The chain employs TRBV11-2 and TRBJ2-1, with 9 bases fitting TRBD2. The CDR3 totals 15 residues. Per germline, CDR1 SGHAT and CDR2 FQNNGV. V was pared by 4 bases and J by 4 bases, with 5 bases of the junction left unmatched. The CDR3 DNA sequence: TGTGCCAGCAGCTCCGGGACTAGCTGGTACAATGAGCAGTTCTTC. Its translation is CASSSGTSWYNEQFF.

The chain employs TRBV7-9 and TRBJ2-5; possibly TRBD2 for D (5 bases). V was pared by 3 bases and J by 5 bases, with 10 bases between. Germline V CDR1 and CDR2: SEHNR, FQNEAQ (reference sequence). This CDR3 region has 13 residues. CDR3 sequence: CASSFGVGETQYF. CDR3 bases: TGTGCCAGCAGCTTCGGGGTAGGGGAGACCCAGTACTTC. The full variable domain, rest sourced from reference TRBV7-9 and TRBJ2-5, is DTGVSQNPRHKITKRGQNVTFRCDPISEHNRLYWYRQTLGQGPEFLTYFQNEAQLEKSRLLSDRFSAERPKGSFSTLEIQRTEQGDSAMYLCASSFGVGETQYFGPGTRLLVL.

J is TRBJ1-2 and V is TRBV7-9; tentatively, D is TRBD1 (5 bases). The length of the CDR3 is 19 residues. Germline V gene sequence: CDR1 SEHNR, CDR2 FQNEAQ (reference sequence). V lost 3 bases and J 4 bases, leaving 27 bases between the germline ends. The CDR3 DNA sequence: TGTGCCAGCAGCTTGCTCTCCCCCCGGAGGGGACTTCGAGGCTATGGCTACACCTTC. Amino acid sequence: CASSLLSPRRGLRGYGYTF. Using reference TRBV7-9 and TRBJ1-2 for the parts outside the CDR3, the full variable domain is DTGVSQNPRHKITKRGQNVTFRCDPISEHNRLYWYRQTLGQGPEFLTYFQNEAQLEKSRLLSDRFSAERPKGSFSTLEIQRTEQGDSAMYLCASSLLSPRRGLRGYGYTFGSGTRLTVV.

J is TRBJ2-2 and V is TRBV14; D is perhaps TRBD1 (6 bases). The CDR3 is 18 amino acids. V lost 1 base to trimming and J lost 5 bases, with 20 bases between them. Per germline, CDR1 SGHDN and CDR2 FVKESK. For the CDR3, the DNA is TGTGCCAGCAGCCAAGTCCTCACAGGGTTTTTCCTTACCGGGGAGCTGTTTTTT. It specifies CASSQVLTGFFLTGELFF.

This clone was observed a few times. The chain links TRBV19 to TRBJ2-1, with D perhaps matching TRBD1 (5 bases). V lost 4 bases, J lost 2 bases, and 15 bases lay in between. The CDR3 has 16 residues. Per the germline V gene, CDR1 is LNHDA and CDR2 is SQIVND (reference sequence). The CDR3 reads CASSTPWGPPYNEQFF. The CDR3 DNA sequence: TGTGCCAGTAGTACCCCATGGGGCCCACCCTACAATGAGCAGTTCTTC.

The CDR3 loop reads CASSGTGSEAFF. CDR3 bases: TGTGCCAGCTCGGGGACAGGGTCTGAAGCTTTCTTT. The chain employs TRBV2 and TRBJ1-1, with TRBD1 identical over 9 bases. V shed 8 bases, J shed 6 bases, and the junction held 4 bases outside the gene matches. This CDR3 region has 12 residues. Germline CDR1 reads SNHLY; CDR2 reads FYNNEI.

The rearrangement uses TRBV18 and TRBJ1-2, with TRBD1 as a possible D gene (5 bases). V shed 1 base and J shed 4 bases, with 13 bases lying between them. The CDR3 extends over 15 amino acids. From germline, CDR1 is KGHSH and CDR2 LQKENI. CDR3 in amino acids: CASSPRGFGSYGYTF. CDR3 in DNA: TGTGCCAGCTCACCACGGGGGTTCGGGAGCTATGGCTACACCTTC.

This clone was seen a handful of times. In DNA, the CDR3 is TGCAGCGTTAAGGGGGACAGGGGACTCCAAGAGACCCAGTACTTC. This translates into CSVKGDRGLQETQYF. The gene calls are TRBV29-1 and TRBJ2-5, with 10 bases aligning to TRBD1. Germline trimming cut 5 bases from V and 1 base from J; bases unmatched to any gene: 7. The length of the CDR3 is 15 residues. Germline V gene lookup returns CDR1 SQVTM and CDR2 ANQGSEA.

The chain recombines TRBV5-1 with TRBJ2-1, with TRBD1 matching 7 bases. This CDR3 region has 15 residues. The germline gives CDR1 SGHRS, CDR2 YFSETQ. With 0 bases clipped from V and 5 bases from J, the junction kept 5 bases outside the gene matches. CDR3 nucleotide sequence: TGCGCCAGCAGCTTGGAGGGGGCGCGGCACAATGAGCAGTTCTTC. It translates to CASSLEGARHNEQFF.